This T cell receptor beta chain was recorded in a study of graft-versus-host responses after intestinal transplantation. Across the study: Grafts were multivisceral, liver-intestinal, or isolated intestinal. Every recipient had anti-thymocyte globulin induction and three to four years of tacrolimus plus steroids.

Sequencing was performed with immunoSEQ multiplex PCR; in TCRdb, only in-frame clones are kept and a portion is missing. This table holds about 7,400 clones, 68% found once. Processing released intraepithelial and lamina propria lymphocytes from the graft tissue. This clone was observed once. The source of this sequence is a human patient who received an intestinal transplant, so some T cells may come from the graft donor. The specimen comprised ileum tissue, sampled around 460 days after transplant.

The CDR3 region is CASSKGVPSGNTIYF. In DNA form, the CDR3 reads TGTGCCAGCAGTAAAGGGGTCCCCTCTGGAAACACCATATATTTT. This chain links TRBV28 with TRBJ1-3; D might be TRBD1 (5 bases). V dropped 5 bases and J dropped 0 bases, with 11 bases sitting between them. CDR3 length: 15 residues. CDR1 MDHEN and CDR2 SYDVKM come from the germline V gene. The full variable domain, completed using reference TRBV28 and TRBJ1-3, is DVKVTQSSRYLVKRTGEKVFLECVQDMDHENMFWYRQDPGLGLRLIYFSYDVKMKEKGDIPEGYSVSREKKERFSLILESASTNQTSMYLCASSKGVPSGNTIYFGEGSWLTVV.